The 5 T cell receptor beta chains below all came from one sample that was sequenced in a study of blood T cell repertoires in COVID-19 (dated by TCRdb to 2018 to 2021). The protocol used for the library was the immunoSEQ multiplex PCR assay. TCRdb obtained this table from immuneACCESS and retained in-frame rearrangements with V and J assigned. These tables miss some clones; where compared with another copy, unresolved V genes account for less than half of the shortfall, and the remainder is unexplained. Across this sample there are more than 50,000 clones, with roughly 77% seen only once. About 45% of the sample lies in the top ten. Sequencing input: peripheral blood. All receptors derive from a man between 65 and 79 years old with active or convalescent COVID-19.

The chain uses TRBV20-1 and TRBJ2-1, with a weak D call TRBD2 (6 bases). Trimming removed 3 bases at V and 0 bases at J, with 12 bases between. The CDR3 is 15 residues long. Germline CDR1 is DFQATT and CDR2 is SNEGSKA (reference sequence). The CDR3 DNA is TGCAGTGCTAGTCTGGGGGACTCCTCCTACAATGAGCAGTTCTTC. This sequence encodes CSASLGDSSYNEQFF.

The gene calls are TRBV19 and TRBJ1-1; D not resolved. This CDR3 has 12 residues. Trimming removed 5 bases from V and 2 bases from J, with 6 bases in between. CDR1 is LNHDA, CDR2 SQIVND, per germline (reference sequence). CDR3 DNA sequence: TGTGCCAGTAGTTACAGAAACACTGAAGCTTTCTTT. Amino acids: CASSYRNTEAFF.

The chain recombines TRBV6-5 with TRBJ2-3; 9 bases match TRBD1. CDR3 length equals 15 residues. Germline V gene sequence: CDR1 MNHEY, CDR2 SVGAGI. Trimming took 8 bases from V and 2 from J; bases not matched to a gene: 8. Written as DNA, the CDR3 is TGTGCCAGCGAGTCGGGACAGGGATACACAGATACGCAGTATTTT. It codes for CASESGQGYTDTQYF.

The chain recombines TRBV15 with TRBJ1-1, with D possibly matching TRBD1 (5 bases). The CDR3 runs 12 residues. CDR1 is LNHNV and CDR2 is YYDKDF in the germline V gene (reference sequence). V was pared by 4 bases and J by 4 bases, with 7 bases between. CDR3 loop: CATSIQGTEAFF. The CDR3 DNA sequence: TGTGCCACCAGCATTCAGGGCACTGAAGCTTTCTTT.

The gene calls are TRBV7-8 and TRBJ1-5; 7 bases line up with TRBD1. The CDR3 extends over 20 amino acids. The junction had 19 bases not matched to a gene; V was cut back by 1 base and J by 4 bases. CDR1 SGHVS and CDR2 FQNEAQ come from the germline V gene. The CDR3 nucleotides read TGTGCCAGCAGCTTAGGAAAAGGCGGCAGGGGGTCGACGGGTAATCAGCCCCAGCATTTT. It specifies CASSLGKGGRGSTGNQPQHF.